This section outlines one T cell receptor (beta chain) sequence together with its context. The specificity of this receptor is unknown. It has no much larger one-base neighbor in the sample; base qualities were not kept. V trim: 4 bases; J trim: 7 bases; unmatched bases: 14. CDR3 length: 16 amino acids, cysteine to phenylalanine. The CDR3 DNA has 48 bases and is translated from base 1. The germline V gene gives CDR1 as SGHTS and CDR2 as YDEGEE. The data are from a study of response to subunit inactivated influenza vaccine (dated by TCRdb to the late 2010s). A note on the overall study: The study used deep quantitative T cell receptor repertoire profiling to track responses to a trivalent subunit inactivated influenza vaccine.

General findings and caveats noted by the study authors: The authors proposed that each seasonal influenza vaccination may bring in only a limited number of new T cells.

The library was made by RT-PCR. Sequencing was carried out with an Illumina HiSeq 2500. TCRdb reran the public reads through fastp at Q25 and MiXCR, keeping productive beta chains. A single entry per CDR3 protein holds the most common genes and DNA from its merged rows. The sample table contains more than 450,000 distinct CDR3 sequences; only one count was recorded for about 10% of them. 10% of the sample goes to the ten largest clones. Source: PBMCs from blood, taken on the day of vaccination. The clonotype comes from a man aged 50 to 59 who received an inactivated influenza vaccine. Donor details come from another sample of the same person, matched by shared clones. The rearrangement joined TRBV5-8 to TRBJ2-1; 7 junctional bases match TRBD2. The DNA reads as follows: TGTGCCAGCAGCGCGGGAGAGCGGGCTGCTGGTAATGAGCAGTTCTTC. The translation is CASSAGERAAGNEQFF.